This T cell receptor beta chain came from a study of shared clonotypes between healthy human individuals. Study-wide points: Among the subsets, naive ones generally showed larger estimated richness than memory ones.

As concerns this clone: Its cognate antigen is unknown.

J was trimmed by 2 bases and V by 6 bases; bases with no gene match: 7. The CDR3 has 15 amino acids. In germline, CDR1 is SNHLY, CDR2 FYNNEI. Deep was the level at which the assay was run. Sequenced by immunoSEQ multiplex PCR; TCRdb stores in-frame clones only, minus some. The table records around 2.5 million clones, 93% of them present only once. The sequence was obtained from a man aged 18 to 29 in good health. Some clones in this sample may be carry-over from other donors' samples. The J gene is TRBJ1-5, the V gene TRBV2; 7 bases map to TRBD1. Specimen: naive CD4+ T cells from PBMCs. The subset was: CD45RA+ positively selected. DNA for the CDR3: TGTGCCAGCAGAACTGGACAGGTCGGCAATCAGCCCCAGCATTTT. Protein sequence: CASRTGQVGNQPQHF.